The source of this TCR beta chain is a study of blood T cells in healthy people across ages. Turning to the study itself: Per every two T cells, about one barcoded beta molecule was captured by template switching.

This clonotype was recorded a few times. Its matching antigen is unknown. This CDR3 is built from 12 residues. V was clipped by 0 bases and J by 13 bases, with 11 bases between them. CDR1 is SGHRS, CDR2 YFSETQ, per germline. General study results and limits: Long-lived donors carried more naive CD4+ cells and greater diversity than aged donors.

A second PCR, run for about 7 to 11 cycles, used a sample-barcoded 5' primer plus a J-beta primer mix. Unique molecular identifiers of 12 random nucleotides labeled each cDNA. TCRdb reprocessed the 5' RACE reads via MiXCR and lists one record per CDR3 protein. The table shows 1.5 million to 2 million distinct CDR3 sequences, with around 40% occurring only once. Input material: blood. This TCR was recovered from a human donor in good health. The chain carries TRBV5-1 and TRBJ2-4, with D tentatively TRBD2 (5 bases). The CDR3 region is CASSLAGMGQYF. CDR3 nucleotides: TGCGCCAGCAGCTTGGCCGGGATGGGGCAGTACTTC.